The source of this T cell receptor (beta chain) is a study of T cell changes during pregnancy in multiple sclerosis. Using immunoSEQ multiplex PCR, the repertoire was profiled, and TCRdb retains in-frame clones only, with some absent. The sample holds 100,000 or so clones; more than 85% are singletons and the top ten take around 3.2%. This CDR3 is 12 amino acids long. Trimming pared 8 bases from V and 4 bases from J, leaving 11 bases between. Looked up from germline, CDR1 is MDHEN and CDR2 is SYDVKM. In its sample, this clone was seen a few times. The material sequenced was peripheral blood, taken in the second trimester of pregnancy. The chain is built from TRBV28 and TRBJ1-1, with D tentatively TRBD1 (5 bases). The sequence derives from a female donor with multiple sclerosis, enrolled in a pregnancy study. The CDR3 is CASLWGGTEAFF. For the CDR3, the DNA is TGTGCCAGCCTCTGGGGGGGCACTGAAGCTTTCTTT.